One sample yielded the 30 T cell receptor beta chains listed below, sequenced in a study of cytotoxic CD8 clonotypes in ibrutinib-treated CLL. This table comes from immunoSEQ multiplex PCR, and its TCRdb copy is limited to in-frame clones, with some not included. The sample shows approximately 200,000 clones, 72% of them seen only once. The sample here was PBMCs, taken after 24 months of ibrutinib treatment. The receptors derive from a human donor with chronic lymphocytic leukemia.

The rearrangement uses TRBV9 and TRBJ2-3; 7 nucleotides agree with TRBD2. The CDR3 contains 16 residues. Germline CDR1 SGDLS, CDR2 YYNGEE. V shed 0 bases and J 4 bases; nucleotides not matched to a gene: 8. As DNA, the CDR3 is TGTGCCAGCAGCGTAGCTTTGGGAGGGTGGGCAGATACGCAGTATTTT. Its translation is CASSVALGGWADTQYF. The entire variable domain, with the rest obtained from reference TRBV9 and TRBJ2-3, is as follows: DSGVTQTPKHLITATGQRVTLRCSPRSGDLSVYWYQQSLDQGLQFLIQYYNGEERAKGNILERFSAQQFPDLHSELNLSSLELGDSALYFCASSVALGGWADTQYFGPGTRLTVL.

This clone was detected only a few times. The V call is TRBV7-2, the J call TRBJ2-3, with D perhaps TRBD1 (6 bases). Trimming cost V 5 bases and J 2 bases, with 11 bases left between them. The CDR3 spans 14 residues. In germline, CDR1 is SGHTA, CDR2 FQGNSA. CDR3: CASSADSLTDTQYF. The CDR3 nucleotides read TGTGCCAGCAGCGCGGACAGCCTCACAGATACGCAGTATTTT.

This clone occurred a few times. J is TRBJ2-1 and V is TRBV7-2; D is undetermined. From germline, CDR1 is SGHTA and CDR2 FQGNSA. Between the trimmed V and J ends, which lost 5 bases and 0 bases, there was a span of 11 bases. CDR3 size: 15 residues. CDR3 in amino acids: CASSEDQSSYNEQFF. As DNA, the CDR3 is TGTGCCAGCAGCGAGGACCAATCCTCCTACAATGAGCAGTTCTTC.

The chain's CDR3 is CASSFSGHEQYF. In DNA form, the CDR3 reads TGTGCCAGCAGCTTCTCAGGGCACGAGCAGTACTTC. This rearrangement joins TRBV5-6 to TRBJ2-7, with a possible D match to TRBD1 (5 bases). This CDR3 region has 12 residues. Between the trimmed V and J ends, which lost 2 bases and 5 bases, there was a span of 8 bases. Germline lookup yields CDR1 SGHDT and CDR2 YYEEEE. Looking up the rest from reference TRBV5-6 and TRBJ2-7 gives the full variable domain: DAGVTQSPTHLIKTRGQQVTLRCSPKSGHDTVSWYQQALGQGPQFIFQYYEEEERQRGNFPDRFSGHQFPNYSSELNVNALLLGDSALYLCASSFSGHEQYFGPGTRLTVT.

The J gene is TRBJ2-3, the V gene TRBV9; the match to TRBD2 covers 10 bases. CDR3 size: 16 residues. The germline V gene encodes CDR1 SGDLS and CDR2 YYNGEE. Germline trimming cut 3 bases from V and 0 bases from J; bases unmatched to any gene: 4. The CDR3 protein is CASSAGTSDSTDTQYF. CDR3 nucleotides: TGTGCCAGCAGCGCCGGGACTAGCGATAGCACAGATACGCAGTATTTT.

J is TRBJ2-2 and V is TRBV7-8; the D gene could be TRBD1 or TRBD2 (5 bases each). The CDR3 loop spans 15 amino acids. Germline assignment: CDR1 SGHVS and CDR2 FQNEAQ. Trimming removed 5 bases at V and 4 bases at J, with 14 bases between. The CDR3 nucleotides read TGTGCCAGCAGCCCGGCCGGGGCCTTCACCGGGGAGCTGTTTTTT. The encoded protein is CASSPAGAFTGELFF.

CDR3: CASSFLVGPNTGELFF. CDR3 in DNA: TGTGCCAGCAGCTTTTTAGTGGGGCCGAACACCGGGGAGCTGTTTTTT. This chain joins TRBV13 and TRBJ2-2; TRBD1 is a possible D gene (5 bases). CDR3 size: 16 residues. The V gene's germline CDR1 is PRHDT and CDR2 FYEKMQ (reference sequence). V lost 3 bases and J 0 bases, leaving 11 bases between the germline ends.

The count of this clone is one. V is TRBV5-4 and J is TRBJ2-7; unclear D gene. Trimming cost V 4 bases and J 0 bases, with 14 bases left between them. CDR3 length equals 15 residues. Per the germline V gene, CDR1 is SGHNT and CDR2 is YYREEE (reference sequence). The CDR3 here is CASSPGRLSSYEQYF. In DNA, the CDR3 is TGTGCCAGCAGCCCCGGGCGATTAAGCTCCTACGAGCAGTACTTC.

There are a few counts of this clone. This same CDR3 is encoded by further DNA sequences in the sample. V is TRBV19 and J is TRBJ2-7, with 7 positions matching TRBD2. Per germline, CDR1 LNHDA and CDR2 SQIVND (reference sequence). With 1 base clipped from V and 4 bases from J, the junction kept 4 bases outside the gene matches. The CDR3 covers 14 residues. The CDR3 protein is CASSIVGGSYEQYF. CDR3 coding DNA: TGTGCCAGTAGTATAGTTGGCGGGAGTTACGAGCAGTACTTC.

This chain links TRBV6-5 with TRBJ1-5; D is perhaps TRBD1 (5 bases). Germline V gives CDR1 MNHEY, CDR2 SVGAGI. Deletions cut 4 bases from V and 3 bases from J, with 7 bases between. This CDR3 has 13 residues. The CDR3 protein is CASSWGHNQPQHF. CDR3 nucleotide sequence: TGTGCCAGCAGTTGGGGCCACAATCAGCCCCAGCATTTT.

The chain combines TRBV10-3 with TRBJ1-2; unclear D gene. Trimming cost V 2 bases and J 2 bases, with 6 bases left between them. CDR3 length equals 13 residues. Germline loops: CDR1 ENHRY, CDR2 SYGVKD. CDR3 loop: CAISEGRNYGYTF. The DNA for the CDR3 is TGTGCCATCAGTGAGGGTAGAAACTATGGCTACACCTTC.

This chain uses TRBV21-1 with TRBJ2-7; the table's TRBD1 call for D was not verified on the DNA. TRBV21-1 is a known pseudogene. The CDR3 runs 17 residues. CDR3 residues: CASSKVFPGHRTYEQYF. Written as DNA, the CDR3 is TGTGCCAGCAGCAAAGTATTTCCGGGACATCGCACCTACGAGCAGTACTTC.

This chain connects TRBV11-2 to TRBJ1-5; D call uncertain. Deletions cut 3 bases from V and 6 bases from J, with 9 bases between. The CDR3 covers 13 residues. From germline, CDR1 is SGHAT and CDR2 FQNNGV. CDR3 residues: CASSFSGSQPQHF. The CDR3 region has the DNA TGTGCCAGCAGCTTTTCGGGTTCTCAGCCCCAGCATTTT.

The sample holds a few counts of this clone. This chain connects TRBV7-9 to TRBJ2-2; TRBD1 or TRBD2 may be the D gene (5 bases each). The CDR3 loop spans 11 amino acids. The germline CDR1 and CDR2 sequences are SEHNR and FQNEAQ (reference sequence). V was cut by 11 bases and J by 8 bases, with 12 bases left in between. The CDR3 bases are TGTGCCCTGACGGGGCTGGGGGAGCTGTTTTTT. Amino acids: CALTGLGELFF.

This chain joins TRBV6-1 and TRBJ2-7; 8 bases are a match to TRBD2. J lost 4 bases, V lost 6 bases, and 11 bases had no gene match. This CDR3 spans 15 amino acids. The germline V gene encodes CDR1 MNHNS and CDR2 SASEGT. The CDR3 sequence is CASSPEGIAGYEQYF. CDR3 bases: TGTGCCAGCAGCCCAGAGGGGATAGCGGGATACGAGCAGTACTTC.

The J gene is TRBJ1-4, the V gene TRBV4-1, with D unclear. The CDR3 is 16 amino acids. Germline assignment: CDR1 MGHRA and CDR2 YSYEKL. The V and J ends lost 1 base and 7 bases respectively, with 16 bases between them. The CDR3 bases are TGCGCCAGCAGCCAAGGGGTCAGCTCATGGGGTGAAAAACTGTTTTTT. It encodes CASSQGVSSWGEKLFF.

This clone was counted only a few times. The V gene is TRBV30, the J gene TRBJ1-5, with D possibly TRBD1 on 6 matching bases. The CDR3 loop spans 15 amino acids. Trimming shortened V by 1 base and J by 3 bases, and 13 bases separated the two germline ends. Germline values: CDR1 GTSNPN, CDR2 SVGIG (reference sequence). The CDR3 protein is CAWSGIRGDNQPQHF. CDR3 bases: TGTGCCTGGAGTGGGATCAGGGGAGACAATCAGCCCCAGCATTTT.

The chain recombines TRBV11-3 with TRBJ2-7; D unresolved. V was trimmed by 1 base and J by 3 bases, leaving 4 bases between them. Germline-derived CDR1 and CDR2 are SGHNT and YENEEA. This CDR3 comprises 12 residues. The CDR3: CASSLGDYEQYF. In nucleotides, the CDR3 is TGTGCCAGCAGCTTAGGTGACTACGAGCAGTACTTC.

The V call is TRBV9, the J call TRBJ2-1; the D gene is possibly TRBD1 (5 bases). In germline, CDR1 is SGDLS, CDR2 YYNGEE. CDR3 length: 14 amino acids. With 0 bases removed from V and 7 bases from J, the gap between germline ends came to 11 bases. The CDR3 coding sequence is TGTGCCAGCAGCGTAGGGCACAGGATGAATGAGCAGTTCTTC. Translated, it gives CASSVGHRMNEQFF.

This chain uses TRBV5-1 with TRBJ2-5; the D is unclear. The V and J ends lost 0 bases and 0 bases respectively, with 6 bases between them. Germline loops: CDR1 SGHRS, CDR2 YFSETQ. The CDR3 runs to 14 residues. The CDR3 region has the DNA TGCGCCAGCAGCTTGGTATCGTACCAAGAGACCCAGTACTTC. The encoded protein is CASSLVSYQETQYF.

As DNA, the CDR3 is TGTGCCAGCAGCGTAGCTAGCAGTACAGCGGGAGTGGGGACAGATACGCAGTATTTT. It yields the protein CASSVASSTAGVGTDTQYF. The chain employs TRBV9 and TRBJ2-3; TRBD2 aligns across 8 bases. The CDR3 spans 19 residues. The junction had 15 bases not matched to a gene; V was cut back by 0 bases and J by 3 bases. The germline V gene has CDR1 SGDLS and CDR2 YYNGEE.

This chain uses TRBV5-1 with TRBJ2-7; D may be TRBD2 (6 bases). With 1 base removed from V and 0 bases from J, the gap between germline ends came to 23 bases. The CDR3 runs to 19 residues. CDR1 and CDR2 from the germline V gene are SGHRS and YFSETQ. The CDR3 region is CASSLPFVVGTRISYEQYF. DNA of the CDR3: TGCGCCAGCAGCTTGCCCTTCGTCGTTGGGACTCGGATCTCCTACGAGCAGTACTTC.

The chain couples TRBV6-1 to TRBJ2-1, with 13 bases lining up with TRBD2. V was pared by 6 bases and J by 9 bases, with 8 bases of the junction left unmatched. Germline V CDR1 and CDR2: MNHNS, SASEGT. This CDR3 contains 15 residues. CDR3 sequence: CASSRTSGSSSEQFF. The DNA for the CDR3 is TGTGCCAGCAGCCGGACTAGCGGGAGTTCAAGTGAGCAGTTCTTC.

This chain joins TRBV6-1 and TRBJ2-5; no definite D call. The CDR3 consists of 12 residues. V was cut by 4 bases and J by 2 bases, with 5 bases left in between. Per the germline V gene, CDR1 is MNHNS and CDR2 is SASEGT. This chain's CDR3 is CASSGLQETQYF. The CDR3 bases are TGTGCCAGCAGTGGTCTGCAAGAGACCCAGTACTTC.

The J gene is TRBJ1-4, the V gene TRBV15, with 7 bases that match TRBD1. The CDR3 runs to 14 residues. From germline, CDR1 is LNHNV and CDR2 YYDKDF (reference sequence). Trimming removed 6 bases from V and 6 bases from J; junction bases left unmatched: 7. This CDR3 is CATSRTGGDEKLFF. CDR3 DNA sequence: TGTGCCACCAGTCGGACAGGAGGAGATGAAAAACTGTTTTTT. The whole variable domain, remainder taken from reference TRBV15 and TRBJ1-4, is DAMVIQNPRYQVTQFGKPVTLSCSQTLNHNVMYWYQQKSSQAPKLLFHYYDKDFNNEADTPDNFQSRRPNTSFCFLDIRSPGLGDTAMYLCATSRTGGDEKLFFGSGTQLSVL.

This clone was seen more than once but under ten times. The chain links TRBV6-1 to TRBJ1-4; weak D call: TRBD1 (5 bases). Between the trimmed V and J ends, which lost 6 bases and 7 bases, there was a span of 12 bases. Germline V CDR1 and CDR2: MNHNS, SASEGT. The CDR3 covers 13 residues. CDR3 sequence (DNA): TGTGCCAGCAGCCTCAGGGCAAGTGAAAAACTGTTTTTT. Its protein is CASSLRASEKLFF.

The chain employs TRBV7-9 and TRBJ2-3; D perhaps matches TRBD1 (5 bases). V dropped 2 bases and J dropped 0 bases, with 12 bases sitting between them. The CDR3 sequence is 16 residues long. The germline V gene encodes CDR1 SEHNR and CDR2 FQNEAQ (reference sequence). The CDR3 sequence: CASSLSLDRSTDTQYF. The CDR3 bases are TGTGCCAGCAGCTTAAGTCTAGACAGAAGCACAGATACGCAGTATTTT.

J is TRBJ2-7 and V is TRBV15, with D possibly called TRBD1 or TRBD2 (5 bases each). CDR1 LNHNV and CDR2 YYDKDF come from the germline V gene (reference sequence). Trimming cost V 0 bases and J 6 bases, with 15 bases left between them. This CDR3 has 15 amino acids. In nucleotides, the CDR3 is TGTGCCACCAGCAGAGACTGGACGGGGCACGGCGAGCAGTACTTC. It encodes CATSRDWTGHGEQYF.

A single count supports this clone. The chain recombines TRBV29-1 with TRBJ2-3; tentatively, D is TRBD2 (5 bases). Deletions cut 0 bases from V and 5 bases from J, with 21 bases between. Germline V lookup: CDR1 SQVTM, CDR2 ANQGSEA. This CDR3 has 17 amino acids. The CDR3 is CSVEDRLPPLKRDTQYF. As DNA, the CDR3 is TGCAGCGTTGAAGATCGACTACCCCCCTTAAAACGAGATACGCAGTATTTT.

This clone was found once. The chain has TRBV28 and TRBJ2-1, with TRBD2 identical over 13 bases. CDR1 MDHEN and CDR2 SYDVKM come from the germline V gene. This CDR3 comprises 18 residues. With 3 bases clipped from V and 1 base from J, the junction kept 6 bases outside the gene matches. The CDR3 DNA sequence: TGTGCCAGCAGTTTCCCGACTAGCGGGAGGAGTTCCTACAATGAGCAGTTCTTC. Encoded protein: CASSFPTSGRSSYNEQFF.